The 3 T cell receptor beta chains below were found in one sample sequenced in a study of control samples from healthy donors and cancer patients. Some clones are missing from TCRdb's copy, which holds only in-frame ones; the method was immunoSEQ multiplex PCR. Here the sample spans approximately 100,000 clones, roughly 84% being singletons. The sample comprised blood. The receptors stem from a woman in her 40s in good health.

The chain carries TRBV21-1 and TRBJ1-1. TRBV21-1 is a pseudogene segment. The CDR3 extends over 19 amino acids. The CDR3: CASSKTEKTGRGMNTEAFF. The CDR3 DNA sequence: TGTGCCAGCAGCAAAACAGAAAAAACAGGGCGGGGAATGAACACTGAAGCTTTCTTT.

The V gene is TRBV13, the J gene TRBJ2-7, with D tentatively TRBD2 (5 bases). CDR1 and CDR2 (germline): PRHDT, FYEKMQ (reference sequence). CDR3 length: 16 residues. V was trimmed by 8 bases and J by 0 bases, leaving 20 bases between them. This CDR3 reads CASLLRGGLSSYEQYF. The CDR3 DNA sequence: TGTGCCAGCCTACTCCGCGGCGGGCTAAGCTCCTACGAGCAGTACTTC.

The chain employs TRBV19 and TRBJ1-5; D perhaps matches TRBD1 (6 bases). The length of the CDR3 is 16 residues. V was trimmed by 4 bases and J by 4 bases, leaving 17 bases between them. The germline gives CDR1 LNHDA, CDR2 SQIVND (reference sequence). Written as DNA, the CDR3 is TGTGCCAGTAGTAAGGGGGATTGGGACCGAAATCAGCCCCAGCATTTT. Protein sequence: CASSKGDWDRNQPQHF.